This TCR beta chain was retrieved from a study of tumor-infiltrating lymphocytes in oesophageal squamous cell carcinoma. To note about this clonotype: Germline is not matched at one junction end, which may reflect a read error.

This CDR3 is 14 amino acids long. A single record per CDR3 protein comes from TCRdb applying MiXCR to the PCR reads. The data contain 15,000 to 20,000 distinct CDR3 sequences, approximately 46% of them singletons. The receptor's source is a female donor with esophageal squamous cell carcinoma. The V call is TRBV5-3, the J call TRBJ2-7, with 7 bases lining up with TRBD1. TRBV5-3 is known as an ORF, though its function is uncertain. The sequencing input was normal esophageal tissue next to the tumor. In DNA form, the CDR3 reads TGTGCCAGCAGCTCTCGGACAGGCTCCTACGAGCAGTACTTC. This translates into CASSSRTGSYEQYF.